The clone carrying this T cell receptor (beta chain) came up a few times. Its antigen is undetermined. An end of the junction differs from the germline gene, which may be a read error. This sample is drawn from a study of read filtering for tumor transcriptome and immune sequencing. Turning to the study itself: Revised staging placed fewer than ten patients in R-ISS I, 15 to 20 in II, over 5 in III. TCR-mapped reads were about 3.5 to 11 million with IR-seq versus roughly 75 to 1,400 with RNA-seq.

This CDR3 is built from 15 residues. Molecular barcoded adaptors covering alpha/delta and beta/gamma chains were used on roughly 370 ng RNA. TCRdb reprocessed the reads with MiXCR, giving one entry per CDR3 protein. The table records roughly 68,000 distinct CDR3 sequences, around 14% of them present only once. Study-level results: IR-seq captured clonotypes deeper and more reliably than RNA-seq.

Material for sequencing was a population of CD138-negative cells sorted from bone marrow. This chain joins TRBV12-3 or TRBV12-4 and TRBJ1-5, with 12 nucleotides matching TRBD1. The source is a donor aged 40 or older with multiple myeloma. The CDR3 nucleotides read TGTGCCAGCAGTTGGGACAGGGGGCAGGGTCAGCCCCAGCGTTTT. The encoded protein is CASSWDRGQGQPQRF.